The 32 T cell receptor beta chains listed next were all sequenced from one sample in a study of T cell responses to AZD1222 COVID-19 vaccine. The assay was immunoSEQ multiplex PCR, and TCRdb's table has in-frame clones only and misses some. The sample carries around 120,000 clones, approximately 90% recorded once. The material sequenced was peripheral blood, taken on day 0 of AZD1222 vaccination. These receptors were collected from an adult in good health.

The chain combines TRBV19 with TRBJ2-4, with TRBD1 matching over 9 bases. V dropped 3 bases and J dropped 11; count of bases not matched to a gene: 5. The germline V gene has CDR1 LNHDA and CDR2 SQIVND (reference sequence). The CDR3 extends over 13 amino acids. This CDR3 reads CASSIRDREFQYF. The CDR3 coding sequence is TGTGCCAGTAGTATTCGGGACAGGGAGTTTCAGTACTTC.

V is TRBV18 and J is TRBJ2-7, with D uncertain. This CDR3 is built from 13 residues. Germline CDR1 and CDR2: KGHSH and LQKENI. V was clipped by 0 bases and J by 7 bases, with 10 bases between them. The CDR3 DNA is TGTGCCAGCTCACCACCGTCCGGATGGGAGCAGTACTTC. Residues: CASSPPSGWEQYF.

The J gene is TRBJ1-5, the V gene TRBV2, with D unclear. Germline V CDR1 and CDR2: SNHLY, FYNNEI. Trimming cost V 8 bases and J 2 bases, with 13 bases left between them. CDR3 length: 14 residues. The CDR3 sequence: CASVLGGGNQPQHF. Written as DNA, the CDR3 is TGTGCCAGCGTCCTGGGCGGGGGCAATCAGCCCCAGCATTTT.

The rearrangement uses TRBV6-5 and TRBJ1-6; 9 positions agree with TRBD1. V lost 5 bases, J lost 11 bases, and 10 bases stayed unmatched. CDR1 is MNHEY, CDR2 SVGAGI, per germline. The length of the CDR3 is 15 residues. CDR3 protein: CASSPRDRVEPPLHF. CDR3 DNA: TGTGCCAGCAGTCCCCGGGACAGGGTGGAGCCACCCCTCCACTTT.

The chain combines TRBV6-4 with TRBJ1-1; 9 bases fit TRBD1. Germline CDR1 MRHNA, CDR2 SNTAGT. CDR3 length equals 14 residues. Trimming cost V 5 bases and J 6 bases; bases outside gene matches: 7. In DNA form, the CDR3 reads TGTGCCAGCAGTACAGGGGGCGACGATGCTGAAGCTTTCTTT. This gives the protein CASSTGGDDAEAFF.

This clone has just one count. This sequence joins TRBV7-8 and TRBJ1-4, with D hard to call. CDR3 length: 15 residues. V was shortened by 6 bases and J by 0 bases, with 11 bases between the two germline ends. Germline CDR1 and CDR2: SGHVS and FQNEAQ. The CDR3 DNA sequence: TGTGCCAGCAGGGGTCAAACAGCAACTAATGAAAAACTGTTTTTT. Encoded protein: CASRGQTATNEKLFF.

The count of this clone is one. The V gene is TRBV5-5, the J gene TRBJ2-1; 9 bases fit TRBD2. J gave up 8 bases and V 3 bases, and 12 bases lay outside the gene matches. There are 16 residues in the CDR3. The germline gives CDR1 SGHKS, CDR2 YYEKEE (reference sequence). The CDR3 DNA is TGTGCCAGCAGCTCGACTCCAGCGGGAGGTTGGGATGAGCAGTTCTTC. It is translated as CASSSTPAGGWDEQFF.

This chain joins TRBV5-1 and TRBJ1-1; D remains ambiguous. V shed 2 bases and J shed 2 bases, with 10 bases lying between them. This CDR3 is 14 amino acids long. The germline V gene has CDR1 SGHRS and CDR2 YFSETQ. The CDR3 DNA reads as TGCGCCAGCAGCTTACAGACAAGCAACACTGAAGCTTTCTTT. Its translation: CASSLQTSNTEAFF. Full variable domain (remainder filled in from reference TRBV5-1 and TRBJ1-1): KAGVTQTPRYLIKTRGQQVTLSCSPISGHRSVSWYQQTPGQGLQFLFEYFSETQRNKGNFPGRFSGRQFSNSRSEMNVSTLELGDSALYLCASSLQTSNTEAFFGQGTRLTVV.

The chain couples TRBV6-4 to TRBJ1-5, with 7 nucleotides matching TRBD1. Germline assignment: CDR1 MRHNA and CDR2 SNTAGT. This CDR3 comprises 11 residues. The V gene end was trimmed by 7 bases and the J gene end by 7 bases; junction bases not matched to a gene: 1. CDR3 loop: CASTGGQPQHF. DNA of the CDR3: TGTGCCAGCACAGGGGGACAGCCCCAGCATTTT.

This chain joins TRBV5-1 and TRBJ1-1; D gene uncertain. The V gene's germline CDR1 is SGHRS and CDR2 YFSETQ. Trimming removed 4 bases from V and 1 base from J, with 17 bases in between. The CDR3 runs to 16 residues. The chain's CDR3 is CASSPGPGRTNTEAFF. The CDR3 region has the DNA TGCGCCAGCAGCCCCGGGCCAGGACGGACGAACACTGAAGCTTTCTTT.

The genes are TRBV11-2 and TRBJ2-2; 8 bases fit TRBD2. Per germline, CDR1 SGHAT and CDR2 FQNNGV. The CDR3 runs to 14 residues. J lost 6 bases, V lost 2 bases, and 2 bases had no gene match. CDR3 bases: TGTGCCAGCAGCTTATGGACTAGCCCCGGGGAGCTGTTTTTT. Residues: CASSLWTSPGELFF.

CDR3 sequence reads: CASSFAGQGASDTQYF. The CDR3 DNA sequence: TGTGCCAGCAGCTTCGCTGGACAGGGGGCATCAGATACGCAGTATTTT. V usage is TRBV7-2 and J usage is TRBJ2-3; 11 bases match TRBD1. Germline-derived CDR1 and CDR2 are SGHTA and FQGNSA. J lost 4 bases, V lost 3 bases, and 6 bases had no gene match. The CDR3 has 16 residues.

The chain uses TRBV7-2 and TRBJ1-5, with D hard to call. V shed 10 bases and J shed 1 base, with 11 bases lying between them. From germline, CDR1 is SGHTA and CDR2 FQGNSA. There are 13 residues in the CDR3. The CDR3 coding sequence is TGTGCCACCAGTACCAGGAGCAATCAGCCCCAGCATTTT. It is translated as CATSTRSNQPQHF.

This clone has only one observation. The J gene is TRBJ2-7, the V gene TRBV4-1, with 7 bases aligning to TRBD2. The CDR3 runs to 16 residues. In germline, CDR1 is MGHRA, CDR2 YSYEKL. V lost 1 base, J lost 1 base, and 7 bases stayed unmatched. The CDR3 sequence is CASSQVRGGASYEQYF. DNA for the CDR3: TGCGCCAGCAGCCAAGTCCGGGGAGGGGCTTCCTACGAGCAGTACTTC.

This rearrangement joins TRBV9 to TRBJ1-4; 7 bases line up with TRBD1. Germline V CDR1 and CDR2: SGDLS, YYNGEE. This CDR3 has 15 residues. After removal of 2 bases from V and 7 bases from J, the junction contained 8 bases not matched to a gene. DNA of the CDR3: TGTGCCAGCAGCGTCGGGGGACAGCCTCTTGAAAAACTGTTTTTT. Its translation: CASSVGGQPLEKLFF.

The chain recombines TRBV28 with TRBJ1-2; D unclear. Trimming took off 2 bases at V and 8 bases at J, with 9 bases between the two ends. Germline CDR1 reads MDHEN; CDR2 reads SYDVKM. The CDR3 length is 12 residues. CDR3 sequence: CASSLDLVGYTF. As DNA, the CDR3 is TGTGCCAGCAGTTTAGATTTAGTCGGCTACACCTTC.

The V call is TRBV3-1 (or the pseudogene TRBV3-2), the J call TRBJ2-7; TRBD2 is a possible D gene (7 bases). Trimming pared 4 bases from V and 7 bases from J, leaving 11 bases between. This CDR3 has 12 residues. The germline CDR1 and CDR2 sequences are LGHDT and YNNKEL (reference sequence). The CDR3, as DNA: TGTGCCAGCAGCCTACAGGGAGGGGAGCAGTACTTC. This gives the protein CASSLQGGEQYF.

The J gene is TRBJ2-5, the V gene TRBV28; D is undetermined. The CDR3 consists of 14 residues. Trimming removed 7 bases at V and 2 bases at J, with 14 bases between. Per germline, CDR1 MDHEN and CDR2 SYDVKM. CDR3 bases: TGTGCCAGCACCCAGTTTTCCCTTCAAGAGACCCAGTACTTC. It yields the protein CASTQFSLQETQYF.

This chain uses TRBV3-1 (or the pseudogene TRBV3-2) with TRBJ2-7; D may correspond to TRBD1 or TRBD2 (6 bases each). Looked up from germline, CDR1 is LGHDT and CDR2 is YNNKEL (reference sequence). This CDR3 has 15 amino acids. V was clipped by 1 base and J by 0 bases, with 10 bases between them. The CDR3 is CASSQGGASSYEQYF. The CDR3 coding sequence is TGTGCCAGCAGCCAAGGGGGGGCGAGCTCCTACGAGCAGTACTTC.

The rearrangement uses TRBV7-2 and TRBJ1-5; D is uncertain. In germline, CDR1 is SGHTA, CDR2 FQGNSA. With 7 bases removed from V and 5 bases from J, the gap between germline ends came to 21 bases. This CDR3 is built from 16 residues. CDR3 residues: CASTRTVAMQDQPQHF. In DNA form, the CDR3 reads TGTGCCAGCACCCGGACGGTGGCCATGCAAGATCAGCCCCAGCATTTT.

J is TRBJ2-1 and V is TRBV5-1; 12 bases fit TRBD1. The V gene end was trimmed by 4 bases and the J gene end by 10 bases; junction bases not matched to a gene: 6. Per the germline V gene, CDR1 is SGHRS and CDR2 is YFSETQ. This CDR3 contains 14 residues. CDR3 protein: CASSTGQGAREQFF. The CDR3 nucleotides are TGCGCCAGCAGCACGGGACAGGGGGCGCGAGAGCAGTTCTTC.

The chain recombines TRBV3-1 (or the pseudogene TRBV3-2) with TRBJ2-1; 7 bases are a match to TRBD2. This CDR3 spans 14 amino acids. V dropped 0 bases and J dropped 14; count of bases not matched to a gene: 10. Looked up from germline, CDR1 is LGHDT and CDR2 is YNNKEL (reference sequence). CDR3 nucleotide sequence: TGTGCCAGCAGCCAAGACCACTTAGGGCGGGAGAAGTTCTTC. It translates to CASSQDHLGREKFF.

This CDR3 reads CASSPRAGARGAFF. In nucleotides, the CDR3 is TGTGCCAGCAGTCCGAGGGCAGGGGCACGCGGGGCTTTCTTT. The rearrangement uses TRBV28 and TRBJ1-1; a possible D gene is TRBD1 (6 bases). This CDR3 region has 14 residues. The germline V gene has CDR1 MDHEN and CDR2 SYDVKM. V was shortened by 5 bases and J by 11 bases, with 21 bases between the two germline ends.

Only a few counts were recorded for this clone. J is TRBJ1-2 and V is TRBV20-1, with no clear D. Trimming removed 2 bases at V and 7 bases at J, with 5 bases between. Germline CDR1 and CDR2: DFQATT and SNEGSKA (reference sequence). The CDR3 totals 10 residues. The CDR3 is CSARTSGYTF. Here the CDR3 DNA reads TGCAGTGCTAGAACAAGTGGCTACACCTTC.

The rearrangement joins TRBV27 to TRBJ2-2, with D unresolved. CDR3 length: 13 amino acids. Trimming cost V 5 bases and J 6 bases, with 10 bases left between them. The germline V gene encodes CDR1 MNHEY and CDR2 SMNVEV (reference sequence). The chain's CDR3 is CASSRGGSGELFF. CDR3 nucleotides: TGTGCCAGCAGTCGAGGCGGTTCCGGGGAGCTGTTTTTT.

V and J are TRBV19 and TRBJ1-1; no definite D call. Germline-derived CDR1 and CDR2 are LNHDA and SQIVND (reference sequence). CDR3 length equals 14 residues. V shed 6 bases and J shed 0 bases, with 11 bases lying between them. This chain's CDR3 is CASSTGSMNTEAFF. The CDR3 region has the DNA TGTGCCAGTAGCACTGGAAGTATGAACACTGAAGCTTTCTTT.

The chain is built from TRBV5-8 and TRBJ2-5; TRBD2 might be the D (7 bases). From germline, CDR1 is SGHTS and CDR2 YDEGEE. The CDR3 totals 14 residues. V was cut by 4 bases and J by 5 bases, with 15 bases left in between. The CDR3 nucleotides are TGTGCCAGCAGCCGGACTAGGAGGGGGGAGACCCAGTACTTC. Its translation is CASSRTRRGETQYF.

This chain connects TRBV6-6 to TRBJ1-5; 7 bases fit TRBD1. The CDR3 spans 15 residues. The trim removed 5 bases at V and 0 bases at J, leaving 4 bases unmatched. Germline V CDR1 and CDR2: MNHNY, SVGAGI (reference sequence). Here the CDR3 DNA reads TGTGCCAGCAGTCCCGGACAGGTTAGCAATCAGCCCCAGCATTTT. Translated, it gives CASSPGQVSNQPQHF.

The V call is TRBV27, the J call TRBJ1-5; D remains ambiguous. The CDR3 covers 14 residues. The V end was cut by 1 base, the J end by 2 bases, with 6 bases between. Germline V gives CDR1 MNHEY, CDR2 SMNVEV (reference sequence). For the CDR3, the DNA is TGTGCCAGCAGTTTATGGGGAGGCAATCAGCCCCAGCATTTT. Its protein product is CASSLWGGNQPQHF.

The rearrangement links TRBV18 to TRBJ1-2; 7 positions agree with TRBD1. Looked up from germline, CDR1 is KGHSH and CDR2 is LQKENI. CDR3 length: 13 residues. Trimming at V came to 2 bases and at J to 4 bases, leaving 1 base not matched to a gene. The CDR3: CASSPGTVYGYTF. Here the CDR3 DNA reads TGTGCCAGCTCACCAGGGACAGTCTATGGCTACACCTTC.

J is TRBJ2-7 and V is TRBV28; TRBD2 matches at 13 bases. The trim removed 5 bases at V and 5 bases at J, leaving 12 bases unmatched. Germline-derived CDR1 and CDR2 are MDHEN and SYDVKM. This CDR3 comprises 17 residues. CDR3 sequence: CASSNPGLAGPRDEQYF. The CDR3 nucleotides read TGTGCCAGCAGTAATCCGGGACTAGCGGGACCGCGGGACGAGCAGTACTTC.

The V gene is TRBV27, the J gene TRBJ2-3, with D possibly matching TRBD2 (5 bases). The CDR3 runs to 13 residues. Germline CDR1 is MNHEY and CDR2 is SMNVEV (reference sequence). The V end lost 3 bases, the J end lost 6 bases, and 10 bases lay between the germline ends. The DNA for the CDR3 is TGTGCCAGCAGTTTCGGGGTGCTGGATACGCAGTATTTT. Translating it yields CASSFGVLDTQYF.